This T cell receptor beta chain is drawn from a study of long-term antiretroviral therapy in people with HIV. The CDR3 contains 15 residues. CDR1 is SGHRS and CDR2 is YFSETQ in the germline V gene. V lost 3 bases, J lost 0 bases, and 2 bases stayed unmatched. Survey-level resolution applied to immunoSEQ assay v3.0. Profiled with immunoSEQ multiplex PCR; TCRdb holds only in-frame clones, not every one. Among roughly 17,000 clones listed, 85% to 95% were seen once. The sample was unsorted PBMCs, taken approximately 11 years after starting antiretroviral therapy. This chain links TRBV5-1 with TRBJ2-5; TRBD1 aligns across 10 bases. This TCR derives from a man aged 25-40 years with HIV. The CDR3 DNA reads TGCGCCAGCAGCTCCGGGACAGGGGACCAAGAGACCCAGTACTTC. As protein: CASSSGTGDQETQYF.